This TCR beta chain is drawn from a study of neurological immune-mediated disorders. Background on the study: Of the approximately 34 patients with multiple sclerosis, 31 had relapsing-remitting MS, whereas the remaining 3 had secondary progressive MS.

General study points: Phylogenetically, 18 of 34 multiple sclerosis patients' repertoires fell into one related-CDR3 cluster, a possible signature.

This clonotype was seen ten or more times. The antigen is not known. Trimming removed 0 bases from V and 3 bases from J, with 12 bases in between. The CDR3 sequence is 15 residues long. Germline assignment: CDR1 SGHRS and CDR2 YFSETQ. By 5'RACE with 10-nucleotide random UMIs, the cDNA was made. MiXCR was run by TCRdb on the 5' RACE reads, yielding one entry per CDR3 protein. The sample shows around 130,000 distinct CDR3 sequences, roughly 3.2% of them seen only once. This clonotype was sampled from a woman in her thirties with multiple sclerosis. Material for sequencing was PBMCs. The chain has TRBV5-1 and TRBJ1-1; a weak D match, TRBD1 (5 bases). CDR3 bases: TGCGCCAGCAGCTTGGGTGCACAGGCGCACACTGAAGCTTTCTTT. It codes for CASSLGAQAHTEAFF.